One sample yielded the 30 T cell receptor beta chains listed below, sequenced in a study of post-analysis software for immune sequencing data. Study-wide findings and caveats: Patients had higher frequencies than controls of five or six TRBV segments, including TRBV5-6, TRBV5-1 and TRBV20-1.

Unique molecular identifiers tagged the TCR beta cDNA libraries. TCRdb used MiXCR to reprocess the PCR reads, holding one entry per CDR3 protein. The data contain hundreds of thousands of distinct CDR3 sequences, 30% to 45% of them singletons. Antigen specificity for these receptors is unknown. The sequenced sample was blood. Receptor source: a girl under 18 with multiple sclerosis.

The chain recombines TRBV12-3 or TRBV12-4 with TRBJ2-1; D perhaps matches TRBD2 (6 bases). The CDR3 loop spans 14 amino acids. With 5 bases removed from V and 7 bases from J, the gap between germline ends came to 15 bases. The CDR3 DNA reads as TGTGCCAGCAGTCCCAGCCGGGGGTGGAATGAGCAGTTCTTC. Amino acid sequence: CASSPSRGWNEQFF.

This clonotype was recorded at least ten times. The chain has TRBV29-1 and TRBJ2-7; D remains unclear. Looked up from germline, CDR1 is SQVTM and CDR2 is ANQGSEA. This CDR3 region has 11 residues. V lost 0 bases to trimming and J lost 4 bases, with 4 bases between them. The CDR3 DNA reads TGCAGCGTTGAAGATCCATACGAGCAGTACTTC. This sequence encodes CSVEDPYEQYF.

The chain combines TRBV28 with TRBJ1-2, with 7 bases aligning to TRBD1. The germline V gene has CDR1 MDHEN and CDR2 SYDVKM. The CDR3 consists of 16 residues. Trimming cost V 5 bases and J 0 bases; bases outside gene matches: 9. The CDR3 DNA follows: TGTGCCAGCAGTGTACCGGTACAGGGGCCTAACTATGGCTACACCTTC. Encoded protein: CASSVPVQGPNYGYTF.

This clonotype was found once. One end of the junction varies from germline; a read error may be responsible. This chain joins TRBV5-1 and TRBJ1-6; no reliable D call. The germline gives CDR1 SGHRS, CDR2 YFSETQ. There are 15 residues in the CDR3. CDR3 bases: TGCGCCAGCAGCTTGGCGGCAGCCTATAATTCACCCCGCCACTTT. This codes for CASSLAAAYNSPRHF.

This sequence joins TRBV3-1 and TRBJ2-7; 10 bases map to TRBD1. Germline trimming cut 0 bases from V and 2 bases from J; bases unmatched to any gene: 1. CDR3 length: 15 residues. CDR1 and CDR2 from the germline V gene are LGHDT and YNNKEL (reference sequence). The CDR3: CASSQEDRGTYEQYF. CDR3 bases: TGTGCCAGCAGCCAAGAGGACAGGGGGACCTACGAGCAGTACTTC.

This clonotype was seen a handful of times. The chain couples TRBV7-6 to TRBJ1-5, with 8 bases that match TRBD1. V was clipped by 1 base and J by 7 bases; unmatched bases: 9. The CDR3 length is 16 residues. From germline, CDR1 is SGHVS and CDR2 FNYEAQ. The CDR3 is CASSLGGDRRGQPQHF. The CDR3 DNA sequence: TGTGCCAGCAGCTTAGGAGGGGACAGGCGCGGGCAGCCCCAGCATTTT.

This clonotype was detected only a few times. This chain uses TRBV25-1 with TRBJ1-2; 9 nucleotides align to TRBD1. Trimming removed 2 bases from V and 8 bases from J; junction bases left unmatched: 9. Germline V CDR1 and CDR2: MGHDK, SYGVNS. The CDR3 runs 15 residues. The CDR3 nucleotides read TGTGCCAGCAGTGAACGCGGGACAGGGAGAGAGGGCTACACCTTC. It encodes CASSERGTGREGYTF.

This chain joins TRBV12-3 or TRBV12-4 and TRBJ1-2; unclear D gene. The V end was cut by 6 bases, the J end by 2 bases, with 16 bases between. The CDR3 totals 15 residues. The CDR3 sequence is CASSPPPISNYGYTF. In DNA, the CDR3 is TGTGCCAGCAGCCCCCCCCCCATCTCGAACTATGGCTACACCTTC.

The chain recombines TRBV27 with TRBJ2-3, with 7 nucleotides matching TRBD1. The CDR3 consists of 20 residues. V lost 4 bases, J lost 0 bases, and 19 bases stayed unmatched. Germline V gives CDR1 MNHEY, CDR2 SMNVEV (reference sequence). CDR3 in amino acids: CASSSTIPDREPASTDTQYF. The CDR3 nucleotides read TGTGCCAGCAGTTCCACTATCCCCGACAGGGAACCAGCTAGCACAGATACGCAGTATTTT.

This clonotype has ten or more counts. This chain joins TRBV5-5 and TRBJ1-4, with unresolved D. Germline V CDR1 and CDR2: SGHKS, YYEKEE (reference sequence). There are 15 residues in the CDR3. Deletions cut 0 bases from V and 5 bases from J, with 11 bases between. The DNA for the CDR3 is TGTGCCAGCAGCTTGGTCGTGGAGCAAAATGAAAAACTGTTTTTT. Translation gives CASSLVVEQNEKLFF.

The chain has TRBV28 and TRBJ2-4, with a tentative D call TRBD1 (6 bases). V was shortened by 2 bases and J by 1 base, with 18 bases between the two germline ends. The CDR3 is made up of 18 amino acids. Germline CDR1 and CDR2: MDHEN and SYDVKM. The CDR3 protein is CASSLEGVGVWAKNIQYF. Here the CDR3 DNA reads TGTGCCAGCAGTTTAGAGGGGGTTGGGGTATGGGCCAAAAACATTCAGTACTTC.

CDR3 amino acids: CATSRDGVQETQYF. The CDR3 DNA sequence: TGTGCCACCAGCAGAGACGGAGTCCAAGAGACCCAGTACTTC. The gene calls are TRBV15 and TRBJ2-5; D is undetermined. The V end lost 0 bases, the J end lost 1 base, and 6 bases lay between the germline ends. CDR1 LNHNV and CDR2 YYDKDF come from the germline V gene (reference sequence). CDR3 length: 14 amino acids.

In its sample, this clonotype was seen many times. The V and J genes are TRBV20-1 and TRBJ2-1; D is tentatively TRBD1 or TRBD2 (7 bases each). With 0 bases removed from V and 7 bases from J, the gap between germline ends came to 16 bases. CDR1 DFQATT and CDR2 SNEGSKA come from the germline V gene (reference sequence). The CDR3 covers 15 residues. DNA for the CDR3: TGCAGTGCTAGAGATCCCGGGACAGCGGGGAATGAGCAGTTCTTC. Its protein is CSARDPGTAGNEQFF.

The chain is built from TRBV28 and TRBJ1-4; D gene unclear. The germline V gene encodes CDR1 MDHEN and CDR2 SYDVKM. The CDR3 length is 18 residues. The ends were cut back, 5 bases at V and 0 bases at J, with 19 bases in the middle. CDR3 loop: CASSPLWLSFATNEKLFF. The CDR3 DNA reads TGTGCCAGCAGTCCCCTTTGGCTCTCCTTTGCAACTAATGAAAAACTGTTTTTT.

The CDR3 DNA reads TGTGCCACCAGCAGATCTCGGGACAGCCGGGCAGATACGCAGTATTTT. It is translated as CATSRSRDSRADTQYF. The chain is built from TRBV15 and TRBJ2-3; 7 nucleotides align to TRBD1. With 2 bases clipped from V and 4 bases from J, the junction kept 9 bases outside the gene matches. The CDR3 spans 16 residues. Germline V gene sequence: CDR1 LNHNV, CDR2 YYDKDF (reference sequence). Variable domain in full (rest from reference TRBV15 and TRBJ2-3): DAMVIQNPRYQVTQFGKPVTLSCSQTLNHNVMYWYQQKSSQAPKLLFHYYDKDFNNEADTPDNFQSRRPNTSFCFLDIRSPGLGDTAMYLCATSRSRDSRADTQYFGPGTRLTVL.

The V gene is TRBV10-3, the J gene TRBJ2-7; possible D gene TRBD1, 5 bases. Trimming cost V 3 bases and J 9 bases, with 9 bases left between them. CDR3 length: 11 amino acids. Germline CDR1 ENHRY, CDR2 SYGVKD. CDR3: CAISEGVGQYF. The CDR3 DNA reads as TGTGCCATCAGTGAAGGGGTCGGGCAGTACTTC.

This clonotype showed up just a few times. The gene calls are TRBV28 and TRBJ2-7; 9 positions agree with TRBD2. The trim removed 6 bases at V and 2 bases at J, leaving 5 bases unmatched. CDR3 length: 14 amino acids. Germline V gene sequence: CDR1 MDHEN, CDR2 SYDVKM. CDR3 sequence: CASRASGNPYEQYF. The CDR3 DNA sequence: TGTGCCAGCAGGGCTAGCGGGAACCCCTACGAGCAGTACTTC.

This clonotype has more than one count but fewer than ten. The genes are TRBV12-3 or TRBV12-4 and TRBJ1-5, with D maybe TRBD1 (5 bases). V shed 1 base and J shed 6 bases, with 16 bases lying between them. This CDR3 region has 16 residues. This CDR3 is CASSLGAGSLGQPQHF. In nucleotides, the CDR3 is TGTGCCAGCAGTTTAGGGGCAGGGAGTTTAGGTCAGCCCCAGCATTTT.

Comments on this clonotype: With a much larger clone just one base away, this may be a read error. J is TRBJ2-3 and V is TRBV20-1; D not certain. Germline values: CDR1 DFQATT, CDR2 SNEGSKA (reference sequence). CDR3 length: 11 amino acids. This CDR3 reads CSAIWADTQDF. In DNA form, the CDR3 reads TGCAGTGCTATTTGGGCAGATACGCAGGATTTT.

This clonotype was observed once. A read error may produce the germline difference seen at one junction end. V gene TRBV12-3 or TRBV12-4 combines with J gene TRBJ2-3; 14 bases are shared with TRBD2. The CDR3 spans 16 residues. This CDR3 reads CASSRGTSGGTDTRYF. Here the CDR3 DNA reads TGTGCCAGCAGCCGCGGGACTAGCGGGGGCACAGATACGCGGTATTTT.

This clonotype appeared a few times. The chain has TRBV5-1 and TRBJ2-6; no clear D gene. CDR3 length: 15 amino acids. Germline values: CDR1 SGHRS, CDR2 YFSETQ. The germline V and J ends were trimmed by 4 bases and 2 bases, with 10 bases remaining between them. In DNA form, the CDR3 reads TGCGCCAGCAGCATCCCCTCACCTGGGGCCAACGTCCTGACTTTC. This translates into CASSIPSPGANVLTF.

This clonotype appeared a few times. The chain has TRBV5-1 and TRBJ2-7; the match to TRBD1 covers 11 bases. The V segment lost 3 bases and the J segment 0 bases; nucleotides outside the gene matches: 2. The CDR3 is 15 amino acids. Germline V gives CDR1 SGHRS, CDR2 YFSETQ. The DNA for the CDR3 is TGCGCCAGCAGCTCGGGGACAGGGGGCTCCTACGAGCAGTACTTC. Protein sequence: CASSSGTGGSYEQYF.

This clonotype was counted a few times. This rearrangement joins TRBV5-4 to TRBJ2-5, with D maybe TRBD1 (5 bases). V was clipped by 5 bases and J by 2 bases, with 13 bases between them. Germline CDR1 reads SGHNT; CDR2 reads YYREEE (reference sequence). This CDR3 contains 14 residues. CDR3 sequence: CASSYRQTQETQYF. CDR3 sequence (DNA): TGTGCCAGCAGTTATAGACAGACTCAAGAGACCCAGTACTTC.

This clonotype was detected a few times. The chain combines TRBV28 with TRBJ1-1; unclear D gene. CDR3 length equals 15 residues. The germline CDR1 and CDR2 sequences are MDHEN and SYDVKM. V was clipped by 1 base and J by 1 base, with 10 bases between them. CDR3 in amino acids: CASSLFGEGNTEAFF. In nucleotides, the CDR3 is TGTGCCAGCAGTTTATTTGGTGAAGGGAACACTGAAGCTTTCTTT.

This clonotype was counted a single time. A read error may explain this, as a much larger clone is one base away. This sequence joins TRBV7-2 and TRBJ2-7; D possibly uses TRBD1 or TRBD2 (5 bases each). Looked up from germline, CDR1 is SGHTA and CDR2 is FQGNSA. This CDR3 comprises 14 residues. The CDR3 nucleotides are TGTGCCGGCAGCGCCCGGGACGGGTTCTACGAGCAGTACTTC. Translation: CAGSARDGFYEQYF.

This sequence joins TRBV20-1 and TRBJ2-3; 11 positions agree with TRBD2. V lost 6 bases and J lost 2; bases outside the gene matches: 7. This CDR3 has 15 residues. The germline V gene encodes CDR1 DFQATT and CDR2 SNEGSKA (reference sequence). CDR3: CSAPLAGATTDTQYF. DNA of the CDR3: TGCAGTGCCCCACTAGCGGGGGCCACCACAGATACGCAGTATTTT.

The genes are TRBV28 and TRBJ2-3; D unresolved. The V end lost 4 bases, the J end lost 3 bases, and 32 bases lay between the germline ends. Germline CDR1 and CDR2: MDHEN and SYDVKM. CDR3 length: 21 amino acids. CDR3 region: CASSSLWTGSRPVALTDTQYF. The CDR3 DNA sequence: TGTGCCAGCAGTTCCCTATGGACCGGTAGCCGCCCCGTTGCATTAACAGATACGCAGTATTTT. Full variable domain (outside the CDR3, taken from reference TRBV28 and TRBJ2-3): DVKVTQSSRYLVKRTGEKVFLECVQDMDHENMFWYRQDPGLGLRLIYFSYDVKMKEKGDIPEGYSVSREKKERFSLILESASTNQTSMYLCASSSLWTGSRPVALTDTQYFGPGTRLTVL.

V and J are TRBV12-3 or TRBV12-4 and TRBJ2-5, with D tentatively TRBD2 (7 bases). The CDR3 is 15 residues long. Trimming left V 3 bases short and J 4 bases short, with 15 bases between. CDR3 residues: CASSLHREGGETQYF. The DNA for the CDR3 is TGTGCCAGCAGTTTGCACAGGGAGGGGGGAGAGACCCAGTACTTC.

The chain recombines TRBV7-2 with TRBJ2-3; D is unresolved. Trimming removed 10 bases at V and 8 bases at J, with 16 bases between. CDR1 is SGHTA, CDR2 FQGNSA, per germline. The CDR3 contains 12 residues. CDR3 protein: CATGPFAVTQYF. Written as DNA, the CDR3 is TGTGCCACTGGACCGTTCGCCGTTACGCAGTATTTT.

This clonotype was seen only a few times. This chain joins TRBV10-3 and TRBJ2-1, with D possibly TRBD1 on 6 matching bases. The V and J ends lost 5 bases and 10 bases respectively, with 12 bases between them. The germline gives CDR1 ENHRY, CDR2 SYGVKD. The CDR3 extends over 12 amino acids. CDR3 DNA: TGTGCCATCAGTCTTGGGGGCCGGGAGCAGTTCTTC. This sequence encodes CAISLGGREQFF.